A single T cell receptor beta chain is shown here with its context. This entry comes from a study of control samples from healthy donors and cancer patients. TCRdb's copy holds only in-frame clones and misses some; the assay was immunoSEQ multiplex PCR. The repertoire holds some 120,000 clones, with 90% as singletons. CDR3 length equals 14 residues. Trimming removed 0 bases from V and 5 bases from J, with 5 bases in between. CDR1 is LNHNV, CDR2 YYDKDF, per germline (reference sequence). The specimen sequenced was blood. The TCR was taken from a man aged 18 to 30 in good health. The chain employs TRBV15 and TRBJ1-6; no definite D call. CDR3 DNA sequence: TGTGCCACCAGCAGAGACAGGAATAATTCACCCCTCCACTTT. Protein sequence: CATSRDRNNSPLHF.